This passage covers 4 T cell receptor beta chains from one sample sequenced in a study of T cell repertoires in aging, cancer and after chemotherapy. TCR beta rearrangements were amplified from peripheral blood genomic DNA. A mixed TRB-A/B primer pool amplified rearranged TRB by multiplex touch-down PCR. Each CDR3 protein gets one entry after TCRdb re-called the multiplex PCR reads with MiXCR. This sample has roughly 7,200 distinct CDR3 sequences, with approximately 49% found just once. The sequenced sample consisted of blood. The receptors stem from a human donor with a solid tumor.

Here the CDR3 DNA reads TGTGCCAGTACCATTCAGGGAGGGTACTCTGGAAACACCATATATTTT. Translated: CASTIQGGYSGNTIYF. The V and J genes are TRBV19 and TRBJ1-3, with a weak D call TRBD1 (5 bases). V was cut by 7 bases and J by 0 bases, with 16 bases left in between. Germline V gene data show CDR1 as LNHDA and CDR2 as SQIVND (reference sequence). The CDR3 sequence is 16 residues long.

The chain couples TRBV15 to TRBJ2-3; 8 bases are shared with TRBD2. Germline V gene sequence: CDR1 LNHNV, CDR2 YYDKDF (reference sequence). This CDR3 region has 17 residues. Unmatched junction bases numbered 14, after V lost 4 bases and J lost 5 bases. The CDR3, as DNA: TGTGCCACCAGCAAACCTTCGGGACTAGTGTATGGAGATACGCAGTATTTT. It yields the protein CATSKPSGLVYGDTQYF.

The chain carries TRBV6-6 and TRBJ1-5; D remains unclear. V dropped 10 bases and J dropped 4 bases, with 14 bases sitting between them. This CDR3 has 13 residues. The germline V gene encodes CDR1 MNHNY and CDR2 SVGAGI (reference sequence). The CDR3 loop reads CATRSGPNQPQHF. The CDR3 DNA reads as TGTGCCACCCGTTCTGGTCCTAATCAGCCCCAGCATTTT.

The chain is built from TRBV7-9 and TRBJ2-1, with a tentative D call TRBD1 (5 bases). The CDR3 is 16 residues long. The V gene's germline CDR1 is SEHNR and CDR2 FQNEAQ (reference sequence). Trimming removed 1 base from V and 5 bases from J, with 15 bases in between. The chain's CDR3 is CASSLGSSGRHNEQFF. CDR3 sequence (DNA): TGTGCCAGCAGCTTAGGAAGTTCAGGGCGCCACAATGAGCAGTTCTTC.